One T cell receptor (beta chain) is described in this entry. V shed 4 bases and J 2 bases; nucleotides not matched to a gene: 8. Germline CDR1 reads SGHNT; CDR2 reads YYREEE (reference sequence). CDR3 length equals 15 residues. Libraries were prepared by immunoSEQ multiplex PCR; TCRdb keeps only in-frame clonotypes and omits some of them. The table lists about 170,000 clones, about 88% of them singletons. This sample was included in a study of blood T cell repertoires in COVID-19. Study context: In each case, the material was cDNA or gDNA derived from T cells, B-cell-depleted T cells, or PBMCs.

The origin of this receptor is a woman at least 80 years old in a cohort sampled during active or convalescent COVID-19. The chain carries TRBV5-4 and TRBJ2-7; 8 nucleotides align to TRBD2. Material: peripheral blood. The CDR3 DNA reads TGTGCCAGCAGCCCGGGAGGGACGTTAACCTACGAGCAGTACTTC. Translated: CASSPGGTLTYEQYF.